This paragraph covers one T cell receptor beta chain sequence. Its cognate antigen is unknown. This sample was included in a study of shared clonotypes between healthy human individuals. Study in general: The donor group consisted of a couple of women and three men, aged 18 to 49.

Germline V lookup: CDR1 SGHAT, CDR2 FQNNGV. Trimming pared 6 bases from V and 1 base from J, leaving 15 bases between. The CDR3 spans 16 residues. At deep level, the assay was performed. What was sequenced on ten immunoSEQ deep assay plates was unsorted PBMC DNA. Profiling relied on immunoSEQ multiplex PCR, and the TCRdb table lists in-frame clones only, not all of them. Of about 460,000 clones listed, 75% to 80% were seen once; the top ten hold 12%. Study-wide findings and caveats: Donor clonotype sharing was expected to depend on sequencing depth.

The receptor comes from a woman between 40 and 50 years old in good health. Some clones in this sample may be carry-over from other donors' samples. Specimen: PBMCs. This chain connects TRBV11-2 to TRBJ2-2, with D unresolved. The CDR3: CASSDSRRRNTGELFF. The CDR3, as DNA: TGTGCCAGCAGTGATTCCAGGCGAAGGAACACCGGGGAGCTGTTTTTT.